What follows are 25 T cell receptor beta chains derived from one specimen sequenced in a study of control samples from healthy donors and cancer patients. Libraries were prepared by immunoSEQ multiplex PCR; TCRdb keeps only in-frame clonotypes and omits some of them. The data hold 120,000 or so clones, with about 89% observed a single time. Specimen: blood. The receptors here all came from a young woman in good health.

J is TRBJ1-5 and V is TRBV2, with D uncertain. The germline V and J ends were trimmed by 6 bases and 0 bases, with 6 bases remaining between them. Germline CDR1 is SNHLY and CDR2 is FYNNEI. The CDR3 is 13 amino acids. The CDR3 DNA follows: TGTGCCAGCAGGAGGAATAGCAATCAGCCCCAGCATTTT. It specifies CASRRNSNQPQHF.

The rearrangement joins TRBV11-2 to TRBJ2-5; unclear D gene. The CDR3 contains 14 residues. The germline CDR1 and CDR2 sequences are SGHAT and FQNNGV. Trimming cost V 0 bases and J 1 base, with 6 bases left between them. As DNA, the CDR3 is TGTGCCAGCAGCTTAGATTACGCCCAAGAGACCCAGTACTTC. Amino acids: CASSLDYAQETQYF. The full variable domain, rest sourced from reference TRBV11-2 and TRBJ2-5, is EAGVAQSPRYKIIEKRQSVAFWCNPISGHATLYWYQQILGQGPKLLIQFQNNGVVDDSQLPKDRFSAERLKGVDSTLKIQPAKLEDSAVYLCASSLDYAQETQYFGPGTRLLVL.

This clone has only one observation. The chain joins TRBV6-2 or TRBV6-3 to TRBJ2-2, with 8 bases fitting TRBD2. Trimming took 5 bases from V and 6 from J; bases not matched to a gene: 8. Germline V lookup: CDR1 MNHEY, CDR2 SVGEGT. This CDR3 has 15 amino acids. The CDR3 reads CASSIGREAAGELFF. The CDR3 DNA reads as TGTGCCAGCAGTATCGGGCGGGAGGCGGCCGGGGAGCTGTTTTTT.

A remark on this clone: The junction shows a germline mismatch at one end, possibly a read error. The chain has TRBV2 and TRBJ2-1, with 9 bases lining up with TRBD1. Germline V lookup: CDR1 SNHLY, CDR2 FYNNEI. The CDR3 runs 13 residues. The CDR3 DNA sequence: TGTGCCAGCAGTGTTGGCACCTACAGGGGGCCGCTCTTC. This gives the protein CASSVGTYRGPLF.

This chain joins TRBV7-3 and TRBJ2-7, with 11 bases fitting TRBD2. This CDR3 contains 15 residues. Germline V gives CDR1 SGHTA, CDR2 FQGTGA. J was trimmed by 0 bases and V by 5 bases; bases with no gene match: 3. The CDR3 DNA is TGTGCCAGCAGCCTCCTAGCGGGGGGCTCCTACGAGCAGTACTTC. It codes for CASSLLAGGSYEQYF.

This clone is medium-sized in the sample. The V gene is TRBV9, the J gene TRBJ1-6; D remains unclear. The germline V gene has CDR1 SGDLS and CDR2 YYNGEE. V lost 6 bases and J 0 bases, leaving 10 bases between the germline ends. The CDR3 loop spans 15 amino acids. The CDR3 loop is CASTDSSSYNSPLHF. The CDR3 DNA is TGTGCCAGCACCGACTCTAGCTCCTATAATTCACCCCTCCACTTT. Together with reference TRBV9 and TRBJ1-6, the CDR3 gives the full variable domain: DSGVTQTPKHLITATGQRVTLRCSPRSGDLSVYWYQQSLDQGLQFLIQYYNGEERAKGNILERFSAQQFPDLHSELNLSSLELGDSALYFCASTDSSSYNSPLHFGNGTRLTVT.

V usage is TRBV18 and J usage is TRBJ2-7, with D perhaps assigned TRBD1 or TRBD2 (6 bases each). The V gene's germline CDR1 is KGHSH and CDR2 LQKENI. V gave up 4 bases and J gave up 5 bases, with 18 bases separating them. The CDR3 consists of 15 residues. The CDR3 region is CASSQGGPLQNEQYF. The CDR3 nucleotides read TGTGCCAGCTCACAGGGGGGCCCACTTCAGAACGAGCAGTACTTC.

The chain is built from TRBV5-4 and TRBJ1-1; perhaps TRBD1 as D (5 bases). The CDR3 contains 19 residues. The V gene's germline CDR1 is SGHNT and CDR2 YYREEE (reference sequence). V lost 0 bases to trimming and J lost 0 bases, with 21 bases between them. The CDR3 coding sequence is TGTGCCAGCAGCTTGGGCGACAGCCGAACTTCCGACTTGAACACTGAAGCTTTCTTT. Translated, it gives CASSLGDSRTSDLNTEAFF.

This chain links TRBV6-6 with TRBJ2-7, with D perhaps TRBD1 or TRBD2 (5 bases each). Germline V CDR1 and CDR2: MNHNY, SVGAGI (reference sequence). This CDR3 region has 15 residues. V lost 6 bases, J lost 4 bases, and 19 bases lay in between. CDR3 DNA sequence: TGTGCCAGCAGGGGGCAAACGGGACGGTTGTACGAGCAGTACTTC. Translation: CASRGQTGRLYEQYF.

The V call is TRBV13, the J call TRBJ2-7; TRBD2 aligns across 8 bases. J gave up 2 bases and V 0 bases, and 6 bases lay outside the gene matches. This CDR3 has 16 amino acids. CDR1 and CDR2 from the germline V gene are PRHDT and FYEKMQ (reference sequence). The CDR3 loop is CASSLGPGGGTYEQYF. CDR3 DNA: TGTGCCAGCAGCTTAGGGCCCGGGGGGGGAACCTACGAGCAGTACTTC.

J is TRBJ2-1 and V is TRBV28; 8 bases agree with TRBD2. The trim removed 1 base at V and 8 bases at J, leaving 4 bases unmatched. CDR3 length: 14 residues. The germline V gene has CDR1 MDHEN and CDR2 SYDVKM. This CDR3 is CASSLYSGNYEQFF. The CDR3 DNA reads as TGTGCCAGCAGTTTATATAGCGGGAATTATGAGCAGTTCTTC.

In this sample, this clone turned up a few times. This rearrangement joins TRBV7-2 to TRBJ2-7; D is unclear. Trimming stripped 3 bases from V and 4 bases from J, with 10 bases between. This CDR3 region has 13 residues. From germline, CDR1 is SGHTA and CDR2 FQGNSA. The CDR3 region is CASSLDGRYEQYF. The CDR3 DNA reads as TGTGCCAGCAGCTTGGACGGCCGGTACGAGCAGTACTTC. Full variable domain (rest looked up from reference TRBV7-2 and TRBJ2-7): GAGVSQSPSNKVTEKGKDVELRCDPISGHTALYWYRQSLGQGLEFLIYFQGNSAPDKSGLPSDRFSAERTGGSVSTLTIQRTQQEDSAVYLCASSLDGRYEQYFGPGTRLTVT.

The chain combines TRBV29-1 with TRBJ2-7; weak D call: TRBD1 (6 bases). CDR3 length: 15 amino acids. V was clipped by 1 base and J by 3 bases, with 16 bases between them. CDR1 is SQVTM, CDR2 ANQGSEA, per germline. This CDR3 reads CSVEGGTSTLYEQYF. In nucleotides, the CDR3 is TGCAGCGTTGAAGGGGGGACATCCACTCTCTACGAGCAGTACTTC.

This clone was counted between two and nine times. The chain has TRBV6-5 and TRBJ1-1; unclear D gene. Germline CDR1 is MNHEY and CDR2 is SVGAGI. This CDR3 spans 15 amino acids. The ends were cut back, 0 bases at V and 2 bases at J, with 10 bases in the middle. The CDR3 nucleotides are TGTGCCAGCAGTTACTCGAGGATGGGAAACACTGAAGCTTTCTTT. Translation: CASSYSRMGNTEAFF.

The DNA for the CDR3 is TGCAGCGTTGAAGATCTGGACAGGGGCGTTGACGACTATGGCTACACCTTC. Translation gives CSVEDLDRGVDDYGYTF. This chain joins TRBV29-1 and TRBJ1-2, with TRBD1 identical over 9 bases. The V segment lost 0 bases and the J segment 3 bases; nucleotides outside the gene matches: 11. The germline CDR1 and CDR2 sequences are SQVTM and ANQGSEA. This CDR3 spans 17 amino acids. The full variable domain, completed using reference TRBV29-1 and TRBJ1-2, is SAVISQKPSRDICQRGTSLTIQCQVDSQVTMMFWYRQQPGQSLTLIATANQGSEATYESGFVIDKFPISRPNLTFSTLTVSNMSPEDSSIYLCSVEDLDRGVDDYGYTFGSGTRLTVV.

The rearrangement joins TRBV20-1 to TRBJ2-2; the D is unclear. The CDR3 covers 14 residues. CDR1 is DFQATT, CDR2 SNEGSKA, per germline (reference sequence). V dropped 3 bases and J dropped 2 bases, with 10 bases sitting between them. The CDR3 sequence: CSASSPENTGELFF. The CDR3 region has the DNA TGCAGTGCTAGTAGCCCCGAAAACACCGGGGAGCTGTTTTTT.

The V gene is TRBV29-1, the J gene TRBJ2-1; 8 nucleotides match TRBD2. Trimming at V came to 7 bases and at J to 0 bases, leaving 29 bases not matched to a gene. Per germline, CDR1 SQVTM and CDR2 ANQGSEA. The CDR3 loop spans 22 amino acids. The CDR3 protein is CSAPKGGSSIAGRPSSYNEQFF. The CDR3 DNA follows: TGCAGCGCTCCGAAGGGGGGCTCAAGTATAGCGGGACGCCCCAGCTCCTACAATGAGCAGTTCTTC.

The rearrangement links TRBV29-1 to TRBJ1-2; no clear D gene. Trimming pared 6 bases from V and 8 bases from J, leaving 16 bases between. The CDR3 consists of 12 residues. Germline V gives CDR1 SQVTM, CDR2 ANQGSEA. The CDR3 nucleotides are TGCAGCGTGGAGGGAAAGCGATGGGGCTACACCTTC. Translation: CSVEGKRWGYTF.

The CDR3 reads CASSPPGLASSYEQYF. The CDR3 DNA is TGTGCCAGCAGCCCGCCGGGACTAGCGTCATCCTACGAGCAGTACTTC. The chain carries TRBV11-2 and TRBJ2-7; 10 bases are a match to TRBD2. The CDR3 covers 16 residues. Germline CDR1 is SGHAT and CDR2 is FQNNGV. J was trimmed by 1 base and V by 5 bases; bases with no gene match: 8.

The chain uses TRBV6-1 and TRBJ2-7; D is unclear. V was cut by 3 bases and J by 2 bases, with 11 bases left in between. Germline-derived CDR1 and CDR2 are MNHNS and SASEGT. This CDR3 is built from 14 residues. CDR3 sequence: CASSDHGPTYEQYF. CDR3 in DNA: TGTGCCAGCAGTGATCACGGGCCCACCTACGAGCAGTACTTC.

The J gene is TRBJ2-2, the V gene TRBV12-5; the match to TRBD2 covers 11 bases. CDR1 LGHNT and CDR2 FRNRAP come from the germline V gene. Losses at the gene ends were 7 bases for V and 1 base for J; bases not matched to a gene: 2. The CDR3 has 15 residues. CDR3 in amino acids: CASAGTSGNTGELFF. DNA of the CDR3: TGTGCTAGTGCTGGGACTAGCGGGAACACCGGGGAGCTGTTTTTT.

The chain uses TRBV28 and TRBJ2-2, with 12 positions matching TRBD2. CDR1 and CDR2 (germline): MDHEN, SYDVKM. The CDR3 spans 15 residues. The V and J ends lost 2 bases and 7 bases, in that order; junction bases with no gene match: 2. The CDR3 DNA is TGTGCCAGCAGTTTAGGACTAGCGGGATTCGGGGAGCTGTTTTTT. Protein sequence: CASSLGLAGFGELFF.

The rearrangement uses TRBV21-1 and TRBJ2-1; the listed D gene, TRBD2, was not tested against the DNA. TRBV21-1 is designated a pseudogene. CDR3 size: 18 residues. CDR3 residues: CASSKPRRDSRELNEQFF. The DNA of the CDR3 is TGTGCCAGCAGCAAACCCAGACGTGATTCCCGGGAGTTAAATGAGCAGTTCTTC.

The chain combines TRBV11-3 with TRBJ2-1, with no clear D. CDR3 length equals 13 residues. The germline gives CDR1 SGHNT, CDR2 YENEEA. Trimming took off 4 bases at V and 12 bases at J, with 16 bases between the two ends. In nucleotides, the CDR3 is TGTGCCAGCAGCTCCACCGCCAGTTCCCGGCAGTTCTTC. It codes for CASSSTASSRQFF. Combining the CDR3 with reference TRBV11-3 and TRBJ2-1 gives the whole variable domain EAGVVQSPRYKIIEKKQPVAFWCNPISGHNTLYWYLQNLGQGPELLIRYENEEAVDDSQLPKDRFSAERLKGVDSTLKIQPAELGDSAVYLCASSSTASSRQFFGPGTRLTVL.

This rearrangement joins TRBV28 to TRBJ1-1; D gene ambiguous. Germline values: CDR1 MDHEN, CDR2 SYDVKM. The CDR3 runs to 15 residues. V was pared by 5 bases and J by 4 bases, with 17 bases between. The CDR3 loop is CASSQPPVAGTEAFF. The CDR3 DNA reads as TGTGCCAGCAGTCAACCCCCCGTCGCAGGCACTGAAGCTTTCTTT.